These 10 T cell receptor beta chains share one sample of origin, sequenced in a study of human T cells and chemical hapten exposure. Sample time point: patch test 1, 2 weeks after DPC sensitization. Treatment here: therapeutic diphenylcyclopropenone sensitization with weekly scalp DPC. Using its own MiXCR run on the RACE reads, TCRdb lists one record per CDR3 protein. The sample records about 83,000 distinct CDR3 sequences, over 6% being singletons. The sequencing here drew on whole blood, taken in connection with sensitization to the hapten diphenylcyclopropenone (DPC). These receptors were taken from a young woman with alopecia areata. Some clones in this sample may be carry-over from other donors' samples.

The rearrangement joins TRBV6-5 to TRBJ1-1, with a tentative D call TRBD1 (6 bases). V lost 5 bases and J lost 1, with 14 bases in between. Germline CDR1 reads MNHEY; CDR2 reads SVGAGI. There are 15 residues in the CDR3. As DNA, the CDR3 is TGTGCCAGCAGTCCGGACAGACGATGGAACACTGAAGCTTTCTTT. As protein: CASSPDRRWNTEAFF.

This clonotype showed up many times. V is TRBV2 and J is TRBJ2-1; D may correspond to TRBD1 or TRBD2 (5 bases each). Germline V gene data show CDR1 as SNHLY and CDR2 as FYNNEI. The CDR3 contains 14 residues. V was pared by 5 bases and J by 3 bases, with 11 bases between. The CDR3 nucleotides read TGTGCCAGCAGTCTCTCAGGGAGCTACAATGAGCAGTTCTTC. This translates into CASSLSGSYNEQFF.

This clonotype came up a few times. This chain uses TRBV11-2 with TRBJ2-2, with D possibly matching TRBD1 (6 bases). V lost 2 bases and J lost 5, with 12 bases in between. The CDR3 is 15 amino acids. Germline lookup yields CDR1 SGHAT and CDR2 FQNNGV. Written as DNA, the CDR3 is TGTGCCAGCAGCTTAACCTCTAGGGGGACCGGGGAGCTGTTTTTT. Protein: CASSLTSRGTGELFF. The variable domain in full, with the rest retrieved from reference TRBV11-2 and TRBJ2-2, is EAGVAQSPRYKIIEKRQSVAFWCNPISGHATLYWYQQILGQGPKLLIQFQNNGVVDDSQLPKDRFSAERLKGVDSTLKIQPAKLEDSAVYLCASSLTSRGTGELFFGEGSRLTVL.

This clonotype came up many times. The chain employs TRBV5-1 and TRBJ2-3; no clear D. Germline assignment: CDR1 SGHRS and CDR2 YFSETQ. The CDR3 totals 11 residues. V gave up 0 bases and J gave up 8 bases, with 4 bases separating them. CDR3 nucleotides: TGCGCCAGCAGCTTGGGCGTTACGCAGTATTTT. This encodes CASSLGVTQYF.

This chain connects TRBV4-2 to TRBJ1-2; TRBD1 matches 9 bases. The V segment lost 0 bases and the J segment 5 bases; nucleotides outside the gene matches: 4. Looked up from germline, CDR1 is LGHNA and CDR2 is YNFKEQ. The CDR3 is made up of 15 amino acids. CDR3 residues: CASSQERDREYGYTF. Written as DNA, the CDR3 is TGTGCCAGCAGCCAAGAAAGGGACAGGGAGTATGGCTACACCTTC.

V gene TRBV20-1 combines with J gene TRBJ1-2; 10 bases are a match to TRBD1. The CDR3 is 14 amino acids. Trimming cost V 2 bases and J 4 bases; bases outside gene matches: 4. In germline, CDR1 is DFQATT, CDR2 SNEGSKA (reference sequence). The CDR3 nucleotides are TGCAGTGCTAGACCCCGGACAGGGGGCTATGGCTACACCTTC. It codes for CSARPRTGGYGYTF.

The V and J genes are TRBV7-2 and TRBJ2-2, with TRBD1 identical over 8 bases. The germline CDR1 and CDR2 sequences are SGHTA and FQGNSA. Losses at the gene ends were 1 base for V and 7 bases for J; bases not matched to a gene: 8. This CDR3 has 16 residues. Here the CDR3 reads CASSLGFGRGRGELFF. As DNA, the CDR3 is TGTGCCAGCAGCTTAGGGTTCGGCAGGGGGCGCGGGGAGCTGTTTTTT.

This clonotype was observed a few times. This chain joins TRBV7-2 and TRBJ2-3; D is possibly TRBD2 (5 bases). The CDR3 contains 16 residues. V was shortened by 1 base and J by 3 bases, with 14 bases between the two germline ends. CDR1 is SGHTA and CDR2 is FQGNSA in the germline V gene. The CDR3 loop reads CASSLGTGLGTDTQYF. In DNA form, the CDR3 reads TGTGCCAGCAGCTTAGGGACTGGCCTAGGGACAGATACGCAGTATTTT.

The table lists this clonotype with many counts. The genes are TRBV12-3 or TRBV12-4 and TRBJ1-2, with TRBD1 as a possible D gene (5 bases). V dropped 3 bases and J dropped 7 bases, with 15 bases sitting between them. This CDR3 is built from 14 residues. The DNA for the CDR3 is TGTGCCAGCAGTTTCGGGGGGGTATCTGGTGGCTACACCTTC. Encoded protein: CASSFGGVSGGYTF.

A few counts support this clonotype. The chain employs TRBV14 and TRBJ1-1, with 7 bases fitting TRBD1. CDR1 and CDR2 from the germline V gene are SGHDN and FVKESK. The V segment lost 4 bases and the J segment 1 base; nucleotides outside the gene matches: 9. CDR3 length: 16 amino acids. The DNA of the CDR3 is TGTGCCAGCAGCCGAGAATTCGGGACAGCGAACACTGAAGCTTTCTTT. Amino acids: CASSREFGTANTEAFF.